This TCR beta chain is from a study of blood T cell repertoires in COVID-19. Study details: COVID-19 samples from acute and convalescent phases originated in the United States, Italy and Spain. In each case, the material was cDNA or gDNA derived from T cells, B-cell-depleted T cells, or PBMCs.

Under the authors' procedure: Amplification of reference gene primers provided the estimated nucleated cell counts. Measured with immunoSEQ multiplex PCR; TCRdb has only the in-frame clones, and not every one. V, J and clone size are those of that table, while D and trimming were read from the DNA. The sample holds 160,000 or so clones, approximately 80% seen once. Sequenced sample: peripheral blood. This clonotype originated in a woman of 80 years or more with acute or convalescent COVID-19.

The CDR3 coding sequence is TGTGCCAGCAGGGCCTCGGCGGGGTCTGCCTCCCAGCATTTT. Translation: CASRASAGSASQHF. The V gene is TRBV6-5, the J gene TRBJ1-5; D gene uncertain. V was pared by 6 bases and J by 11 bases, with 20 bases between. This CDR3 is built from 14 residues. Per the germline V gene, CDR1 is MNHEY and CDR2 is SVGAGI.